One sample yielded the 14 T cell receptor beta chains listed below, sequenced in a study of blood T cell repertoires in COVID-19. TCRdb keeps only in-frame clones here, not all; method: immunoSEQ multiplex PCR. The table has 40,000 to 60,000 clones, 85% to 95% seen once. The sample was peripheral blood. These TCRs come from a man aged 55 to 70 with COVID-19, enrolled during active disease.

The CDR3 region is CSASNMGESQKLFF. CDR3 nucleotides: TGCAGTGCTAGTAATATGGGCGAGAGCCAGAAGCTGTTTTTT. The rearrangement joins TRBV20-1 to TRBJ2-2, with no clear D. Trimming pared 3 bases from V and 12 bases from J, leaving 20 bases between. Germline CDR1 is DFQATT and CDR2 is SNEGSKA (reference sequence). This CDR3 has 14 amino acids.

The chain is built from TRBV5-4 and TRBJ2-7; TRBD1 agrees at 8 bases. The CDR3 has 16 amino acids. The germline gives CDR1 SGHNT, CDR2 YYREEE (reference sequence). Trimming at V came to 4 bases and at J to 2 bases, leaving 11 bases not matched to a gene. The DNA for the CDR3 is TGTGCCAGCAGCCCCGATCCGGGACAGGTCCCCTACGAGCAGTACTTC. Its translation: CASSPDPGQVPYEQYF.

The genes are TRBV6-6 and TRBJ1-1; D remains unclear. The CDR3 contains 14 residues. Trimming took 8 bases from V and 5 from J, leaving 18 bases between them. Germline V gene data show CDR1 as MNHNY and CDR2 as SVGAGI (reference sequence). The CDR3 loop is CASGEGGLWTEAFF. The CDR3 coding sequence is TGTGCCAGCGGAGAGGGAGGACTTTGGACTGAAGCTTTCTTT.

The chain combines TRBV28 with TRBJ1-5; no clear D. The CDR3 spans 12 residues. The V and J ends lost 8 bases and 6 bases respectively, with 11 bases between them. CDR1 MDHEN and CDR2 SYDVKM come from the germline V gene. The CDR3 DNA sequence: TGTGCCAGCGACGTCCGGGTTCAGCCCCAGCATTTT. It translates to CASDVRVQPQHF.

The chain has TRBV25-1 and TRBJ1-1; 7 bases are shared with TRBD1. In germline, CDR1 is MGHDK, CDR2 SYGVNS. The CDR3 sequence is 15 residues long. V was pared by 3 bases and J by 1 base, with 5 bases of the junction left unmatched. This chain's CDR3 is CASSEGGQRNTEAFF. DNA of the CDR3: TGTGCCAGCAGTGAGGGGGGACAGCGGAACACTGAAGCTTTCTTT.

The V gene is TRBV10-1, the J gene TRBJ2-1; the D gene is possibly TRBD2 (6 bases). Trimming stripped 7 bases from V and 0 bases from J, with 13 bases between. The germline CDR1 and CDR2 sequences are WNHNN and SYGVQD (reference sequence). CDR3 length: 15 amino acids. The CDR3 DNA is TGCGCCAGCATACGGGAGCCACCCTCCTACAATGAGCAGTTCTTC. It is translated as CASIREPPSYNEQFF.

This chain uses TRBV30 with TRBJ2-3; D gene ambiguous. The CDR3 consists of 14 residues. V shed 3 bases and J shed 0 bases, with 10 bases lying between them. CDR1 and CDR2 (germline): GTSNPN, SVGIG (reference sequence). CDR3 in DNA: TGTGCCTGGAGGGCCAGGTCTAGCACAGATACGCAGTATTTT. Translating it yields CAWRARSSTDTQYF.

This clone was seen just once. The chain couples TRBV28 to TRBJ1-1, with 7 bases lining up with TRBD1. In germline, CDR1 is MDHEN, CDR2 SYDVKM. V was clipped by 4 bases and J by 6 bases; unmatched bases: 11. The length of the CDR3 is 15 residues. The CDR3 DNA is TGTGCCAGCAGTTCCCCGGCACAGGGGAAGGCTGAAGCTTTCTTT. This translates into CASSSPAQGKAEAFF. The variable domain in full, with the rest retrieved from reference TRBV28 and TRBJ1-1, is DVKVTQSSRYLVKRTGEKVFLECVQDMDHENMFWYRQDPGLGLRLIYFSYDVKMKEKGDIPEGYSVSREKKERFSLILESASTNQTSMYLCASSSPAQGKAEAFFGQGTRLTVV.

V is TRBV28 and J is TRBJ2-5; 8 nucleotides match TRBD2. Germline V gene lookup returns CDR1 MDHEN and CDR2 SYDVKM. V gave up 7 bases and J gave up 3 bases; unmatched junction bases: 13. This CDR3 spans 16 amino acids. In DNA, the CDR3 is TGTGCCAGCACCACCGGGGGGGCGGGAGTTAAAGAGACCCAGTACTTC. Its protein product is CASTTGGAGVKETQYF.

This chain uses TRBV19 with TRBJ1-2; D is ambiguous. Trimming removed 3 bases from V and 4 bases from J, with 21 bases in between. The CDR3 has 17 residues. Per the germline V gene, CDR1 is LNHDA and CDR2 is SQIVND (reference sequence). CDR3 coding DNA: TGTGCCAGTAGTATGCTCTTTACGGACTCAACTCTCTATGGCTACACCTTC. Encoded protein: CASSMLFTDSTLYGYTF. Variable domain in full (rest from reference TRBV19 and TRBJ1-2): DGGITQSPKYLFRKEGQNVTLSCEQNLNHDAMYWYRQDPGQGLRLIYYSQIVNDFQKGDIAEGYSVSREKKESFPLTVTSAQKNPTAFYLCASSMLFTDSTLYGYTFGSGTRLTVV.

The V and J genes are TRBV5-6 and TRBJ1-2; D is perhaps TRBD1 (6 bases). Germline loops: CDR1 SGHDT, CDR2 YYEEEE. The CDR3 covers 15 residues. V was shortened by 1 base and J by 2 bases, with 12 bases between the two germline ends. This chain's CDR3 is CASSLLDSLNYGYTF. Written as DNA, the CDR3 is TGTGCCAGCAGCTTGCTGGACAGTCTAAACTATGGCTACACCTTC.

This chain connects TRBV19 to TRBJ1-2, with D possibly TRBD1 on 6 matching bases. The V end lost 2 bases, the J end lost 8 bases, and 21 bases lay between the germline ends. The CDR3 covers 16 residues. The V gene's germline CDR1 is LNHDA and CDR2 SQIVND (reference sequence). CDR3 loop: CASSILNTGGEGGYTF. CDR3 in DNA: TGTGCCAGTAGTATACTGAATACGGGGGGCGAAGGAGGCTACACCTTC.

The chain employs TRBV6-5 and TRBJ1-1; D not certain. The germline V gene encodes CDR1 MNHEY and CDR2 SVGAGI. V was clipped by 6 bases and J by 0 bases, with 8 bases between them. This CDR3 has 13 amino acids. The CDR3 sequence: CASRTGMNTEAFF. The CDR3 nucleotides are TGTGCCAGCAGAACGGGGATGAACACTGAAGCTTTCTTT.

The chain links TRBV7-9 to TRBJ1-3, with a possible D match to TRBD1 (6 bases). The CDR3 is 14 amino acids. Germline CDR1 and CDR2: SEHNR and FQNEAQ (reference sequence). V shed 6 bases and J shed 1 base, with 10 bases lying between them. CDR3 loop: CASRVQGSGNTIYF. DNA of the CDR3: TGTGCCAGCAGGGTTCAGGGGTCTGGAAACACCATATATTTT.